A selection of T cell receptor beta chains follows, all from one sample in a study of Ad26.COV2.S vaccination and SARS-CoV-2 variants. Sequencing was performed with immunoSEQ multiplex PCR; in TCRdb, only in-frame clones are kept and a portion is missing. The sample lists about 320,000 clones, about 86% occurring once. This material consisted of peripheral blood, taken in a trial of Ad26.COV2.S vaccine versus placebo. The origin of the receptors is a person between 18 and 65 years old who received the Ad26.COV2.S COVID-19 vaccine or a placebo. Each CDR3 is given with its conserved first and last residue. Each record gives: J gene, V gene, CDR3 protein.

J: TRBJ1-4; V: TRBV7-2; CDR3: CASSPTPNEKLFF
J: TRBJ1-2; V: TRBV6-6; CDR3: CASSYGASNYGYTF
J: TRBJ2-3; V: TRBV18; CDR3: CASSPGTGTDTQYF
J: TRBJ1-4; V: TRBV7-9; CDR3: CASSHGGVSNEKLFF
J: TRBJ1-1; V: TRBV11-1; CDR3: CASGQPTPNTEAFF
J: TRBJ2-3; V: TRBV19; CDR3: CASSRDSSSTDTQYF
J: TRBJ2-2; V: TRBV5-1; CDR3: CASSWDRDTGELFF
J: TRBJ2-7; V: TRBV6-5; CDR3: CASRGTGVLYEQYF
J: TRBJ1-4; V: TRBV5-8; CDR3: CASSQGTKLIEKLFF
J: TRBJ1-2; V: TRBV10-3; CDR3: CAISDYGQNYGYTF
J: TRBJ1-5; V: TRBV9; CDR3: CASSAGAGQQNQPQHF
J: TRBJ1-2; V: TRBV7-2; CDR3: CASSSGTKGGYTF
J: TRBJ2-1; V: TRBV7-9; CDR3: CASSPRESSYNEQFF
J: TRBJ1-1; V: TRBV13; CDR3: CASSGDTEAFF
J: TRBJ1-3; V: TRBV19; CDR3: CASEGQGAAGNTIYF